A selection of T cell receptor beta chains follows, all from one sample in a study of T cell responses to AZD1222 COVID-19 vaccine. Data came from immunoSEQ multiplex PCR; TCRdb stores just in-frame clones and leaves some out. The sample consists of around 99,000 clones, around nine tenths of them appearing once. Material: peripheral blood, obtained on day 0 of AZD1222 vaccination. These receptor sequences come from an adult in good health. Both conserved end residues are part of each CDR3. The order of the fields is J gene, D gene, V gene, clone size, CDR3 DNA, CDR3 protein. The D gene is left open where the match is weak. Not all rows give a size; the values are once, few, many and, for expanded clones, a class.

TRBJ1-1,-,TRBV5-1,-,TGCGCCAGCAGCTTGGTCCAGGGGATGGGGGTCATGAACACTGAAGCTTTCTTT,CASSLVQGMGVMNTEAFF
TRBJ1-4,-,TRBV7-9,-,TGTGCCAGCAGCCCGTGGGGAGAAAAACTGTTTTTT,CASSPWGEKLFF
TRBJ1-5,-,TRBV28,-,TGTGCCAGCAGTTCCCTCGGGGACCAGCCCCAGCATTTT,CASSSLGDQPQHF
TRBJ2-7,TRBD1,TRBV2,-,TGTGCCAGCAGTATCTCTAGGGGGACAGGGTCGGGCGAGCAGTACTTC,CASSISRGTGSGEQYF
TRBJ1-2,-,TRBV5-4,-,TGTGCCAGCAGCTCGGGGCCGAACCTGAACTATGGCTACACCTTC,CASSSGPNLNYGYTF
TRBJ1-6,-,TRBV7-9,-,TGTGCCAGCAGCTTACCGGCCCCAGGTTCACCCCTCCACTTT,CASSLPAPGSPLHF
TRBJ2-3,TRBD2,TRBV4-2,-,TGTGCCAGCAGCCAAGATTGGCCTAGCGGGGGGGCCGGGTTGGTACGCGATACGCAGTATTTT,CASSQDWPSGGAGLVRDTQYF
TRBJ1-5,-,TRBV4-3,-,TGCGCCAGCAGCCAAGGGACGGGTCTAGGACCCCAGCATTTT,CASSQGTGLGPQHF
TRBJ1-1,-,TRBV12-5,-,TGTGCTAGTGGTTTGAGGAGGGGGGACGATGAAGCTTTCTTT,CASGLRRGDDEAFF
TRBJ1-1,TRBD1,TRBV18,-,TGTGCCAGCTCCCCCCCAGGGGGTGAAGCTTTCTTT,CASSPPGGEAFF
TRBJ2-7,TRBD1,TRBV5-6,once,TGTGCCAGCAGCCAGGTGAGGGGGCTCAACGAGCAGTACTTC,CASSQVRGLNEQYF
TRBJ2-7,-,TRBV27,-,TGTGCCACCCGGGATCTAGACGTGAGCTACGAGCAGTACTTC,CATRDLDVSYEQYF
TRBJ2-2,-,TRBV3-1/TRBV3-2,few,TGTGCCAGCAGCCCCGGACACCCCGGGGAGCTGTTTTTT,CASSPGHPGELFF
TRBJ1-3,-,TRBV10-1,-,TGCGCCAGCAGTCCGACCGGGACAAACACCATATATTTT,CASSPTGTNTIYF
TRBJ1-5,-,TRBV7-9,-,TGTGCCAGCAGCTTTGACGGTCCGCCCCAGCATTTT,CASSFDGPPQHF
TRBJ1-5,-,TRBV21-1,-,TGTGCCAGCAGCCCTCCGACATATTTAGCATATAGCAATCAGCCCCAGCATTTT,CASSPPTYLAYSNQPQHF
TRBJ1-1,-,TRBV5-1,once,TGCGCCAGCAGCTCACTGACAGTGAACACTGAAGCTTTCTTT,CASSSLTVNTEAFF
TRBJ1-1,-,TRBV5-1,-,TGCGCCAGCAGCGCCCAAGACTCCCGTGTCACTGAAGCTTTCTTT,CASSAQDSRVTEAFF
TRBJ2-7,-,TRBV29-1,-,TGCAGCATCGCCGAGGGGGGGTACTACGAGCAGTACTTC,CSIAEGGYYEQYF
TRBJ2-7,TRBD1,TRBV6-5,-,TGTGCCAGCAGTTACGCCGGGACAGGGGGCCCCTACGAGCAGTACTTC,CASSYAGTGGPYEQYF
TRBJ2-7,TRBD2,TRBV7-2,-,TGTGCCAGCAGAGCTAGCGGGGGGGCAAGCGAGCAGTACTTC,CASRASGGASEQYF
TRBJ1-5,-,TRBV18,-,TGTGCCAGCTCATCGCGACTATTAAAGGGACTGGGTCAGCCCCAGCATTTT,CASSSRLLKGLGQPQHF
TRBJ1-4,TRBD1,TRBV7-9,-,TGTGCCAGCAGCGAACCGGGACAGGGCCTTGAAAAACTGTTTTTT,CASSEPGQGLEKLFF
TRBJ1-2,TRBD1,TRBV5-1,-,TGCGCCAGCAGCTTTCAACAGGGGTCTAACTATGGCTACACCTTC,CASSFQQGSNYGYTF
TRBJ2-7,TRBD2,TRBV2,-,TGTGCCGGGGGACTAGCGGTGACCTACGAGCAGTACTTC,CAGGLAVTYEQYF
TRBJ2-1,-,TRBV6-5,-,TGTGCCAGCTCATTTGCAGGGCACTACAATGAGCAGTTCTTC,CASSFAGHYNEQFF
TRBJ1-1,TRBD1,TRBV12-3/TRBV12-4,-,TGTGCCAGCAGTTCCCAGTACAGGGGTGAATCTTTCTTT,CASSSQYRGESFF
TRBJ1-6,TRBD1,TRBV9,-,TGTGCCAGCAGCCCACGGACAGGGGACGGTTCACCCCTCCACTTT,CASSPRTGDGSPLHF
TRBJ1-3,-,TRBV7-6,-,TGTGCCAGCAGCTTAGACATATTCGGAAACACCATATATTTT,CASSLDIFGNTIYF
TRBJ2-7,-,TRBV5-6,-,TGTGCCAGCAGCCTTCTAAGCCGCTACGAGCAGTACTTC,CASSLLSRYEQYF
TRBJ1-1,-,TRBV2,-,TGTGCCAGCAGTCTGGACAGAGAAACTGAAGCTTTCTTT,CASSLDRETEAFF
TRBJ2-7,TRBD1,TRBV7-6,-,TGTGCCAGCAGCTCTCGGACAGGGGAAAGGGGGTACGAGCAGTACTTC,CASSSRTGERGYEQYF
TRBJ1-3,-,TRBV25-1,-,TGTGCCAGCAGCGAACCGTTTGCAGGCCCCTCTGGAAACACCATATATTTT,CASSEPFAGPSGNTIYF
TRBJ1-2,TRBD1,TRBV6-2/TRBV6-3,-,TGTGCCAGCAGTAGGACAGGGGGGTTCGACTATGGCTACACCTTC,CASSRTGGFDYGYTF
TRBJ1-4,-,TRBV6-2/TRBV6-3,-,TGTGCCAGCAGTAAGGCGGAAAAACTGTTTTTT,CASSKAEKLFF
TRBJ1-6,-,TRBV13,-,TGTGCCAGCAGCTTAGATCAGGGACCTAATTCACCCCTCCACTTT,CASSLDQGPNSPLHF
TRBJ1-2,-,TRBV14,-,TGTGCCAGCAGCGCGGGACTTCCTAACTATGGCTACACCTTC,CASSAGLPNYGYTF
TRBJ1-4,-,TRBV6-5,-,TGTGCCAGCAGTTTCATTAAGAGCAGGGAAAAACTGTTTTTT,CASSFIKSREKLFF
TRBJ2-5,TRBD2,TRBV11-2,-,TGTGCCAGCAGCGCTAACATAGCTAGCGGGGTTCAGGAGACCCAGTACTTC,CASSANIASGVQETQYF
TRBJ2-7,-,TRBV6-5,-,TGTGCCAGCAGTTACGCCTACGAGCAGTACTTC,CASSYAYEQYF
TRBJ1-3,-,TRBV7-2,-,TGTGCCAGCAGCTTAGTCAGGGGCTCTGGAAACACCATATATTTT,CASSLVRGSGNTIYF
TRBJ1-1,-,TRBV27,-,TGTGCCAGCAGTGGGTGGAGGGGCACTGAAGCTTTCTTT,CASSGWRGTEAFF
TRBJ1-1,-,TRBV11-2,-,TGTGCCAGCAGCCCCGACAGGATCAACACTGAAGCTTTCTTT,CASSPDRINTEAFF
TRBJ1-6,TRBD1,TRBV11-2,-,TGTGCCAGCAGCTCGTCAGGGGGGGCACCCCTCCACTTT,CASSSSGGAPLHF
TRBJ1-2,-,TRBV6-5,-,TGTGCCAGCAGTTACTCGGTGGTGTTGGGGGGCTATGGCTACACCTTC,CASSYSVVLGGYGYTF
TRBJ1-2,-,TRBV9,few,TGTGCCAGCAGCGGGAGTGGGGCAACTAACTATGGCTACACCTTC,CASSGSGATNYGYTF
TRBJ1-4,-,TRBV7-2,-,TGTGCCAGCAGCGAAGGGCCACGGGGAAAACTGTTTTTT,CASSEGPRGKLFF
TRBJ2-2,TRBD1,TRBV6-5,-,TGTGCCAGCAGGGGACAGGGCTACACCGGGGAGCTGTTTTTT,CASRGQGYTGELFF